This T cell receptor beta chain was documented in a study of blood T cell repertoires in COVID-19 (TCRdb year 2020). For the study in its entirety: The collaborator samples originated in the United States, Italy and Spain and spanned the acute and convalescent phases of COVID-19. The dataset comprised deeply sampled blood TCRbeta repertoires from subjects exposed to, actively infected with, or recovered from COVID-19. The repertoires were released in a freely available public database meant as a resource for research on the immune response to SARS-CoV-2. Where available, HLA class I and class II types were taken from metadata supplied by the sample provider and were not determined by assay-based typing. The samples were drawn from the first 160 participants of the ongoing ImmuneRACE study and from over 950 subjects provided by 6 global collaborators. The prospective study material was composed of cDNA or gDNA derived from T cells, B-cell-depleted T cells, or PBMCs. Nearly every sample came with metadata listing a de-identified subject ID, COVID-19 status, age in years and sex.

Concerning this clone itself: The antigen this receptor binds is unknown. Base qualities are missing; no much larger clone stands one base away.

The paper's findings and limits, for the study overall: The amount of clinical and demographic metadata varied by source and participant and was provided uncurated.

The immunoSEQ Assay, a bias-controlled multiplex PCR, was used to amplify TCRbeta CDR3 regions from genomic DNA. Regarding the original processing steps: Within the assay, amplification of reference gene primers was used to estimate how many nucleated cells each sample contained. Sequence reads were collapsed and filtered to measure the absolute abundance of every unique TCRbeta CDR3 rearrangement. For each sample, productive Simpson clonality was calculated as the square root of Simpson's diversity index across productive rearrangements. As stored in TCRdb, this immuneACCESS dataset retains in-frame rearrangements with V and J assigned. A fraction of the clones does not appear; measured against another copy, unresolved V genes explain less than half of the discrepancy, and the remainder lacks a known reason. That table furnishes V, J and clone size, whereas the DNA furnished D and trimming. The sample records 50,000 to 65,000 clones, 72% of which are singletons. Of the sample, around 4.9% falls within the top ten clones.

Deletion took 5 bases off V and 2 bases off J, with a span of 13 bases between the germline ends. Its CDR3 holds 15 amino acids, cysteine through phenylalanine. Here the CDR3 DNA is all that survives: 45 bases in frame from base 1. For CDR1 and CDR2, the germline V gene lists MDHEN and SYDVKM. In Seattle, one collaborating source enrolled patients while the infection was active and tracked those patients longitudinally over the course of disease. Collaborating institutions collected whole blood in K2EDTA tubes following their own protocols. For TCRbeta analysis, collaborator samples were shipped as frozen whole blood, as isolated PBMCs, or as DNA extracted from either sample type.

Input material: peripheral blood. The rearrangement joined TRBV28 to TRBJ1-5; there is no confident call for the D gene. The TCR was taken from a woman aged 70-85 years with COVID-19, enrolled during active disease. The CDR3 region: CASSRIGEGNQPQHF. The DNA is as follows: TGTGCCAGCAGTCGGATCGGGGAGGGCAATCAGCCCCAGCATTTT.